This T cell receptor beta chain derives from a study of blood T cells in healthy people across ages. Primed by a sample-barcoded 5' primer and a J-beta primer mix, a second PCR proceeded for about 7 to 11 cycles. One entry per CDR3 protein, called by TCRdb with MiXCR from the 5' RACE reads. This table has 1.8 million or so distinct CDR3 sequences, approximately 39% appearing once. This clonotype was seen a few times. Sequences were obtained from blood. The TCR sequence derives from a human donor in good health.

CDR3 in DNA: TGCAGTGCTCCCTCTGACAGGGGTGTCTACGAGCAGTACTTC. It encodes CSAPSDRGVYEQYF. V usage is TRBV20-1 and J usage is TRBJ2-7; 8 bases map to TRBD1. CDR3 size: 14 residues. The germline CDR1 and CDR2 sequences are DFQATT and SNEGSKA (reference sequence). J was trimmed by 3 bases and V by 5 bases; bases with no gene match: 9.